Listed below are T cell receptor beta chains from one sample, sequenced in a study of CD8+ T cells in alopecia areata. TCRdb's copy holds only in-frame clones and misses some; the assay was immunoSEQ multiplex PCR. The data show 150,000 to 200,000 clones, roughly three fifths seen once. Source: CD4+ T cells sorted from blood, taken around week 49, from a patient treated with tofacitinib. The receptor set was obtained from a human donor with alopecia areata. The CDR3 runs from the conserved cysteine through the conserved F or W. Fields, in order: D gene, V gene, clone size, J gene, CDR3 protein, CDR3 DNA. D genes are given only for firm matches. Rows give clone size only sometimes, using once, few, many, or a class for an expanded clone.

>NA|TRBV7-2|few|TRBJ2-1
CASSYEGGEQFF
TGTGCCAGCAGCTACGAGGGGGGGGAGCAGTTCTTC
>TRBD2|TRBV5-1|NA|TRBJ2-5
CASSLAASGGAGETQYF
TGCGCCAGCAGCTTGGCGGCTAGCGGGGGGGCCGGAGAGACCCAGTACTTC
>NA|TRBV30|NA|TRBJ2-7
CAWSGNFLDEQYF
TGTGCCTGGAGCGGGAATTTCCTGGACGAGCAGTACTTC
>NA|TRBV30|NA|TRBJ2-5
CAWSAGTTETQYF
TGTGCCTGGAGCGCAGGGACGACGGAGACCCAGTACTTC
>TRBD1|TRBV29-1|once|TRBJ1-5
CSVAGGSNQPQHF
TGCAGCGTTGCAGGGGGAAGCAATCAGCCCCAGCATTTT
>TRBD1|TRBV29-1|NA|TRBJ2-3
CSARTGGTDTQYF
TGCAGCGCTAGGACAGGGGGCACAGATACGCAGTATTTT
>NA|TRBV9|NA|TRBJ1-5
CASSVSSNQPQHF
TGTGCCAGCAGCGTCAGCTCCAATCAGCCCCAGCATTTT
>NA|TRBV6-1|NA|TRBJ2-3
CATQVGWLTDTQYF
TGTGCCACCCAGGTCGGTTGGCTCACAGATACGCAGTATTTT
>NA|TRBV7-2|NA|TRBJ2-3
CASSFPTGRTDTQYF
TGTGCCAGCAGTTTCCCGACAGGACGCACAGATACGCAGTATTTT
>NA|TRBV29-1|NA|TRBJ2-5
CSVEGFQDSAQETQYF
TGCAGCGTTGAAGGGTTTCAGGACAGCGCTCAAGAGACCCAGTACTTC
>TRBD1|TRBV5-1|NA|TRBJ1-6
CASSLGQGRSPLHF
TGCGCCAGCAGCTTGGGACAGGGCCGATCACCCCTCCACTTT
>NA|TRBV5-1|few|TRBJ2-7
CASSLALGGPVNF
TGCGCCAGCAGCTTGGCCTTAGGGGGGCCCGTGAACTTC
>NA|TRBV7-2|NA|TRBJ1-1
CASSLGSGQGDTEAFF
TGTGCCAGCAGCTTAGGTAGCGGCCAGGGCGACACTGAAGCTTTCTTT
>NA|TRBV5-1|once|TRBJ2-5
CASSLAGTPLGETQYF
TGCGCCAGCAGCTTGGCAGGGACACCACTGGGAGAGACCCAGTACTTC
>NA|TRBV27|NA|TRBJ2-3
CASSLSALRQADTQYF
TGTGCCAGCAGTTTATCAGCCCTACGACAGGCAGATACGCAGTATTTT
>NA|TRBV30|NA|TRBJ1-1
CAWKPGAGEAFF
TGTGCCTGGAAACCGGGGGCGGGTGAAGCTTTCTTT
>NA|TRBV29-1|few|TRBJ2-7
CSVRTVYEQYF
TGCAGCGTGAGGACAGTCTACGAGCAGTACTTC
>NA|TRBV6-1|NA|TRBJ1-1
CASRDTQQSKAFF
TGTGCCAGCAGGGACACCCAACAGTCAAAAGCTTTCTTT
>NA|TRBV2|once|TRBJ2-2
CASSPGRSTGELFF
TGTGCCAGCAGCCCGGGACGGAGCACCGGGGAGCTGTTTTTT
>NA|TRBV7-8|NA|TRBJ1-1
CASSSRQYAEAFF
TGTGCCAGCAGCTCGAGACAGTACGCTGAAGCTTTCTTT
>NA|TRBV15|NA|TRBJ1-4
CATSRDPVEKLFF
TGTGCCACCAGCAGAGACCCGGTTGAAAAACTGTTTTTT
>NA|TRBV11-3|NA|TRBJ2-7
CASSPAGADYEQYF
TGTGCCAGCAGCCCCGCAGGGGCCGACTACGAGCAGTACTTC
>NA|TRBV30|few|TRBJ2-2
CAWAGQNTGELFF
TGTGCCTGGGCCGGACAGAACACCGGGGAGCTGTTTTTT
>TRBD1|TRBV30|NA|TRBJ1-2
CAWSADRLYGYTF
TGTGCCTGGAGTGCGGACAGGTTATATGGCTACACCTTC
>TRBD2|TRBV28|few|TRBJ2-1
CASSSPGSGGYYNEQFF
TGTGCCAGCAGTTCCCCCGGAAGCGGGGGTTACTACAATGAGCAGTTCTTC
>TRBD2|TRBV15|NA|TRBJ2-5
CATSSGTTKETQYF
TGTGCCACCAGCAGCGGGACTACTAAAGAGACCCAGTACTTC
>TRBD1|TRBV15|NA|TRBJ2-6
CATSGDRDRGLSGANVLTF
TGTGCCACCAGCGGCGACCGGGACAGGGGTTTGAGTGGGGCCAACGTCCTGACTTTC
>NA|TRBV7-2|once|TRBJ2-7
CASQEQVEYEQYF
TGTGCCAGCCAAGAACAGGTGGAGTACGAGCAGTACTTC
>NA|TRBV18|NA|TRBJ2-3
CASSLVSDTQYF
TGTGCCAGCTCACTTGTCTCAGATACGCAGTATTTT
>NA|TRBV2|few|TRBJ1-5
CASSGTGTQPQHF
TGTGCCAGCAGCGGTACAGGGACTCAGCCCCAGCATTTT
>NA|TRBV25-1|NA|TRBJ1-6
CASSGLYNSPLHF
TGTGCCAGCAGTGGACTTTATAATTCACCCCTCCACTTT
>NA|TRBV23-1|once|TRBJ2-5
CASSQSTGETQYF
TGCGCCAGCAGTCAATCGACAGGAGAGACCCAGTACTTC
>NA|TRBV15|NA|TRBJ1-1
CATSSPGTENTEAFF
TGTGCCACCAGCAGTCCCGGGACGGAGAACACTGAAGCTTTCTTT
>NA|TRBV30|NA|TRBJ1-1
CAWSVQPTEAFF
TGTGCCTGGAGTGTACAACCCACTGAAGCTTTCTTT
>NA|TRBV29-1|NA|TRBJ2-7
CSAQEAWSEQYF
TGCAGCGCCCAGGAGGCATGGAGCGAGCAGTACTTC
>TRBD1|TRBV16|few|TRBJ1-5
CASSQSIGGQGNQPQHF
TGTGCCAGCAGCCAGTCGATCGGGGGACAGGGTAATCAGCCCCAGCATTTT
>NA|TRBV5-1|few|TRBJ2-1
CASSLAQSSYNEQFF
TGCGCCAGCAGCTTGGCTCAGAGCTCCTACAATGAGCAGTTCTTC
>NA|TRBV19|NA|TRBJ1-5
CASSMRGAFNQPQHF
TGTGCCAGTAGTATGCGGGGGGCCTTCAATCAGCCCCAGCATTTT
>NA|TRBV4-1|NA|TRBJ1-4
CASSQASAQRSGKLFF
TGCGCCAGCAGCCAAGCCTCGGCTCAGAGGTCTGGAAAACTGTTTTTT
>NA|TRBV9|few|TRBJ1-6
CASSVGGVNSPLHF
TGTGCCAGCAGCGTAGGTGGGGTTAATTCACCCCTCCACTTT
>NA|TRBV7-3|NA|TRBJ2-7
CASSLSRSYEQYF
TGTGCCAGCAGCTTATCCCGCAGCTACGAGCAGTACTTC
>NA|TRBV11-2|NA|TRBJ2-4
CASSPGGSAKNIQYF
TGTGCCAGCAGCCCGGGGGGCTCGGCCAAAAACATTCAGTACTTC
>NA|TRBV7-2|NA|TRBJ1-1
CASSLQGNTEAFF
TGTGCCAGCAGCTTACAGGGGAACACTGAAGCTTTCTTT
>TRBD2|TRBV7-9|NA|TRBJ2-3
CASSLGLADSDTQYF
TGTGCCAGCAGCTTGGGACTAGCGGACTCAGATACGCAGTATTTT
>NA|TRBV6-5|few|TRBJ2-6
CASSRSGANVLTF
TGTGCCAGCAGTCGAAGTGGGGCCAACGTCCTGACTTTC
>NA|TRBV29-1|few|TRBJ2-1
CSGNDPRNNEQFF
TGCAGCGGAAACGACCCCAGGAACAATGAGCAGTTCTTC
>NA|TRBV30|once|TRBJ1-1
CAWTNGVTEAFF
TGTGCCTGGACCAACGGAGTTACTGAAGCTTTCTTT